The text below deals with one TCR beta chain. Its matching antigen is unknown. The data stem from a study of somatic mutations in cytotoxic T cells in rheumatoid arthritis. Overall study results and limits: With age, CD8+ clonality increased in rheumatoid arthritis patients, whereas no such increase appeared in healthy controls. For CD8+ T-cell clonality, rheumatoid arthritis patients and age-matched healthy controls did not differ significantly.

Repertoires were generated with immunoSEQ multiplex PCR, while TCRdb's copy carries only in-frame clones and drops some. The sample consists of 15,000 to 20,000 clones, more than 70% of them appearing once. The germline gives CDR1 MRHNA, CDR2 SNTAGT. The J segment lost 4 bases and the V segment lost 3 bases, leaving 4 bases of the junction unmatched. There are 16 residues in the CDR3. J is TRBJ2-2 and V is TRBV6-4, with 11 positions matching TRBD2. This sequence originates from an adult with rheumatoid arthritis. Sequences were obtained from CD8+ T cells sorted from blood. CDR3 sequence (DNA): TGTGCCAGCAGTGAGTTAGCGGGAGGGCCCACCGGGGAGCTGTTTTTT. It yields the protein CASSELAGGPTGELFF.